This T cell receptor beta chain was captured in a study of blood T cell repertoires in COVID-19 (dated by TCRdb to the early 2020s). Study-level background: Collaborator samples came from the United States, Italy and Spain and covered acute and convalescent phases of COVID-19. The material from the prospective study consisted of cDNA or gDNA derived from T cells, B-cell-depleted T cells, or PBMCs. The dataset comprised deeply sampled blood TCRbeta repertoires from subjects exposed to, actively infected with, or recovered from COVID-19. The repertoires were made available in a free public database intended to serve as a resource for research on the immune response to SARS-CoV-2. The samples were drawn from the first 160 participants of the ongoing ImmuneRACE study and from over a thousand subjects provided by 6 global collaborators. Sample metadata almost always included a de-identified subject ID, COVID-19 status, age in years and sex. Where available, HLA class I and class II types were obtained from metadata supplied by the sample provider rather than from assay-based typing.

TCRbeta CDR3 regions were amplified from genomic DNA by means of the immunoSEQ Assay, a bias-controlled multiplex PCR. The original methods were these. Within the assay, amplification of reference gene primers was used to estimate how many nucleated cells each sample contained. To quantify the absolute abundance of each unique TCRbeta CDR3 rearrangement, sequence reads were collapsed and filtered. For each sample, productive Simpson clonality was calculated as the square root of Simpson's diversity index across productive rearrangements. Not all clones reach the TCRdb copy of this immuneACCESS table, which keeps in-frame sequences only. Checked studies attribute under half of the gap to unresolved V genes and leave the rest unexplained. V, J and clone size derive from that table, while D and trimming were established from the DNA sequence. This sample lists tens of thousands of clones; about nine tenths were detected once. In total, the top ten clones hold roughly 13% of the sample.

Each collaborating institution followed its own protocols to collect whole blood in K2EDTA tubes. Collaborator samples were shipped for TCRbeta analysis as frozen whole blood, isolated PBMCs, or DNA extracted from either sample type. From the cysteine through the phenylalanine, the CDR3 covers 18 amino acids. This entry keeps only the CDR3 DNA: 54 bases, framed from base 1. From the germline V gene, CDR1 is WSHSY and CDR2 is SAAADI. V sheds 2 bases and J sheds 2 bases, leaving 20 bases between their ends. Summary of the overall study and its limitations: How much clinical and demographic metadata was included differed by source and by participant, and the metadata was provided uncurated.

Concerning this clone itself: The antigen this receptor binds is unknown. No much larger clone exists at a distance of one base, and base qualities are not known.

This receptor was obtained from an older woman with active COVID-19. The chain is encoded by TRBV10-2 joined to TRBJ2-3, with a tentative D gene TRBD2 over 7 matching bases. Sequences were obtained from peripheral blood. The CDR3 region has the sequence CASSEPLRGGPDTDTQYF. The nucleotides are TGCGCCAGCAGTGAGCCCTTGAGGGGGGGGCCAGACACAGATACGCAGTATTTT.